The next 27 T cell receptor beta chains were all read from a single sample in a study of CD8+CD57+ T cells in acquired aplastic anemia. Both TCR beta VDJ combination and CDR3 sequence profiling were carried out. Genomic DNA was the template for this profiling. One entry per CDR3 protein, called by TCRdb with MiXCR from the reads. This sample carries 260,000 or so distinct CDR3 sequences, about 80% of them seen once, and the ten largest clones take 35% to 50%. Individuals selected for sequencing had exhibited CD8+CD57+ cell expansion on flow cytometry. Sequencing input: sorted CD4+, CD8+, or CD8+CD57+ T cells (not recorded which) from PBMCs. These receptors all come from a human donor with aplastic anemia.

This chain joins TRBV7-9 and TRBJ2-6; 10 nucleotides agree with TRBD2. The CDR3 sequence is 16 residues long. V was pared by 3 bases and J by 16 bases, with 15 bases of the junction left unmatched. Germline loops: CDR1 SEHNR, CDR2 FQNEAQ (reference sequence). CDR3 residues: CASSFARSGGADELTF. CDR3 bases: TGTGCCAGCAGCTTTGCGAGAAGCGGGGGGGCCGACGAGCTGACTTTC.

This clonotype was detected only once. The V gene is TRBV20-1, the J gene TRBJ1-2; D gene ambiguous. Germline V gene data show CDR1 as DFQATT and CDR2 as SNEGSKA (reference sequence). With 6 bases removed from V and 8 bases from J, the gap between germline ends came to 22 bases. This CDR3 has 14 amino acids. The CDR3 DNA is TGCAGTGCCAGGCATCGCCGGCGCGATAAGGGCTACACCTTC. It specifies CSARHRRRDKGYTF.

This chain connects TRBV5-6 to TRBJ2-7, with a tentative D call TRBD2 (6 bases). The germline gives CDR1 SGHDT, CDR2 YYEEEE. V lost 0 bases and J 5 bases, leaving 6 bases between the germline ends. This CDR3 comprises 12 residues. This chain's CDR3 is CASSLGEDEQYV. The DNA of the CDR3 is TGTGCCAGCAGCTTGGGGGAGGACGAGCAGTACGTC.

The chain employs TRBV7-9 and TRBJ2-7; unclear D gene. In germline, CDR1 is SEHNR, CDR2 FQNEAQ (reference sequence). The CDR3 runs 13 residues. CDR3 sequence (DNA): TGTGCCAGCAGCTTCCTGACTGGCTACGAGAAGTATGTC. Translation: CASSFLTGYEKYV.

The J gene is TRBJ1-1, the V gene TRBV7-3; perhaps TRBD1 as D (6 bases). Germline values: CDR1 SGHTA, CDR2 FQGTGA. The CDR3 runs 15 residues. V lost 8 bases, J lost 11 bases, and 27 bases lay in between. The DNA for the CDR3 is TGTGCCAGCTCCAGACAGGCCAAAGCCGTCGAACACGCTTTCTTT. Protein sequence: CASSRQAKAVEHAFF.

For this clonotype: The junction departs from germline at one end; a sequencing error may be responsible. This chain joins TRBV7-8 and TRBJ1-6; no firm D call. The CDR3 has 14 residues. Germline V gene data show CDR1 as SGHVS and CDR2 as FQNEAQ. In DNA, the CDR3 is TGTGCCAGCAGCTCGGAGGCAGGCTATGGCTACACCCTCTTT. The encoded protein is CASSSEAGYGYTLF. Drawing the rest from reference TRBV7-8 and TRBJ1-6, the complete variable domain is GAGVSQSPRYKVAKRGQDVALRCDPISGHVSLFWYQQALGQGPEFLTYFQNEAQLDKSGLPSDRFFAERPEGSVSTLKIQRTQQEDSAVYLCASSSEAGYGYTLFGNGTRLTVT.

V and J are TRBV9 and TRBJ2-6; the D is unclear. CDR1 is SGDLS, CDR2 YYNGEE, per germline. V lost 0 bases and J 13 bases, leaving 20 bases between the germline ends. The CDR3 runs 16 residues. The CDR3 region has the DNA TGTGCCAGCAGCGTAGGGCAGAGTTACGAGGAAGCTGTCCTGACTTTC. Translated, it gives CASSVGQSYEEAVLTF.

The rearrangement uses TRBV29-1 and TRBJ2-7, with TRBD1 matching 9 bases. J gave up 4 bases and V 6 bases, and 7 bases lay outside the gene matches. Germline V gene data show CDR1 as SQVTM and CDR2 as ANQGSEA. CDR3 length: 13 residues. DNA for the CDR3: TGCAGCGTGATAAACAGGGGGCGTTACGAGCAGTACTTC. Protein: CSVINRGRYEQYF.

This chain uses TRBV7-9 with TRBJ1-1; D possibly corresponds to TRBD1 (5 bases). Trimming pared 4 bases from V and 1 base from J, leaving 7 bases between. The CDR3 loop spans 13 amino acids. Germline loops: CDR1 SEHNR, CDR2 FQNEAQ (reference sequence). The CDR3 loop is CASSSDRNTEAFF. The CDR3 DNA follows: TGTGCCAGCAGCTCAGACAGGAACACTGAAGCTTTCTTT.

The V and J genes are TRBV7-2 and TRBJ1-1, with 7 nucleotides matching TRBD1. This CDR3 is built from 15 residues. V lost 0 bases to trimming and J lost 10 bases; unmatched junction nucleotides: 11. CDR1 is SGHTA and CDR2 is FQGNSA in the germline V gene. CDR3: CASSLALTGYSGAFF. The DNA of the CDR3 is TGTGCCAGCAGCTTAGCACTGACAGGGTATTCTGGAGCTTTCTTT.

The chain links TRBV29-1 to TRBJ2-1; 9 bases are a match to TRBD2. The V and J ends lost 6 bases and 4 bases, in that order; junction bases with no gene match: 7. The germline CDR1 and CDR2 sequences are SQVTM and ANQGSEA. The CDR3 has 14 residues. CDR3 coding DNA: TGCAGCGTGGCCGGGACTAGCTATTACAATGAGCAGTTCTTC. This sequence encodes CSVAGTSYYNEQFF.

This chain's CDR3 is CASSGVGGEKLFF. For the CDR3, the DNA is TGTGCCAGCAGTGGGGTGGGGGGTGAAAAACTGTTTTTT. The chain is built from TRBV2 and TRBJ1-4; D may be TRBD1 (5 bases). V was pared by 4 bases and J by 7 bases, with 10 bases between. CDR1 SNHLY and CDR2 FYNNEI come from the germline V gene. CDR3 length: 13 residues.

The CDR3, as DNA: TGCAGTGCTAGAGATGAGGTTACGGGACGGTCTACCTCTGGAAACATTCAGTACTTC. The encoded protein is CSARDEVTGRSTSGNIQYF. The chain combines TRBV20-1 with TRBJ2-4, with D perhaps being TRBD1 or TRBD2 (5 bases each). Germline CDR1 DFQATT, CDR2 SNEGSKA (reference sequence). The CDR3 contains 19 residues. Trimming took off 0 bases at V and 6 bases at J, with 27 bases between the two ends.

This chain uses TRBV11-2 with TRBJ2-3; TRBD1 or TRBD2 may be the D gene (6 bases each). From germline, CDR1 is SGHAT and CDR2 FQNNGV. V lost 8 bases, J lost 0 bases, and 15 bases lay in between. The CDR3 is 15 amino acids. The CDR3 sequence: CASGLPGASTDTQYF. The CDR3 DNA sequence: TGTGCCAGCGGGCTCCCGGGGGCTAGCACAGATACGCAGTATTTT.

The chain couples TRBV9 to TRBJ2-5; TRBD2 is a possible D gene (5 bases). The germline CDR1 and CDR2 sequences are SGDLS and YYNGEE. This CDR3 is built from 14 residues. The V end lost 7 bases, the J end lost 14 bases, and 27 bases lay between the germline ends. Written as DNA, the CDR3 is TGTGCCAGCGGAAGAGCTGGGAGCAATCAGAACTTCTACTTC. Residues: CASGRAGSNQNFYF.

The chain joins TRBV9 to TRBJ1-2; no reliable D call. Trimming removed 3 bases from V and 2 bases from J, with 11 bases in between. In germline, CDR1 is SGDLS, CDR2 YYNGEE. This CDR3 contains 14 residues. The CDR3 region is CASSGYPQNYGYTF. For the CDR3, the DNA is TGTGCCAGCAGCGGGTATCCCCAAAACTATGGCTACACCTTC.

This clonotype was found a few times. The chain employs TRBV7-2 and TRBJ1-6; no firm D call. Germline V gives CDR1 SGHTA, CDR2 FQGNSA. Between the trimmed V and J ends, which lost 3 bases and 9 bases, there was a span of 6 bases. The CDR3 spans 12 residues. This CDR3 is CASSFSSSPLHF. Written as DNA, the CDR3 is TGTGCCAGCAGCTTTTCCAGTTCACCCCTCCACTTT.

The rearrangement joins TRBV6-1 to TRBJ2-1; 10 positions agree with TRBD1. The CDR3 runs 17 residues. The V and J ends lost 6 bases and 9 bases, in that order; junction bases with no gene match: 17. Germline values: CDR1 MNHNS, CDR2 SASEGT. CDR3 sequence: CASRPLGTGEFLSEQFF. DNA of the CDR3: TGTGCCAGCAGGCCACTCGGGACAGGGGAGTTCCTTAGTGAGCAGTTCTTC.

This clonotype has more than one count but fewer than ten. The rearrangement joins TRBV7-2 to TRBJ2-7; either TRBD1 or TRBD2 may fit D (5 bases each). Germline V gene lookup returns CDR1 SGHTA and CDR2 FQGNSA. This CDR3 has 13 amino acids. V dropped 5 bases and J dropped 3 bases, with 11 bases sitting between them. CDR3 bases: TGTGCCAGCAGCGCCCGGGACGACTACGAGCAGTACTTC. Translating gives CASSARDDYEQYF.

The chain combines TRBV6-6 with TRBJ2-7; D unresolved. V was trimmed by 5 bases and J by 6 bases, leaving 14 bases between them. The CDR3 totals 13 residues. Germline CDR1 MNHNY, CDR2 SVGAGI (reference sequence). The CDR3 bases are TGTGCCAGCAGTCCGTCGGGTGTCGGCGAGCAGTACTTC. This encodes CASSPSGVGEQYF.

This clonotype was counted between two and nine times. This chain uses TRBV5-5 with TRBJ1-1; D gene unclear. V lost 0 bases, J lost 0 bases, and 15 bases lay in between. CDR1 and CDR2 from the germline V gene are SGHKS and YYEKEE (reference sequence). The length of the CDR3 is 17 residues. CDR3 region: CASSLENDPLVNTEAFF. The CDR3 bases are TGTGCCAGCAGCTTGGAGAACGATCCCCTGGTGAACACTGAAGCTTTCTTT.

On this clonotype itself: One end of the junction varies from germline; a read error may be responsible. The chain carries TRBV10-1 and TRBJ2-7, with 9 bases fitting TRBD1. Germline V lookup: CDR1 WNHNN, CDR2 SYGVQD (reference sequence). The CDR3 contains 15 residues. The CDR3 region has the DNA TGCGCCAGCAGTGAGGGGACAGGGAATTACTACGGGCAGTACTTC. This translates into CASSEGTGNYYGQYF.

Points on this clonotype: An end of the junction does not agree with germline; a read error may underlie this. For the CDR3, the DNA is TGTGCCAGCAGCTTAGCGGGAACTGCCGATACCGTCCTTACTTTC. As protein: CASSLAGTADTVLTF. The chain has TRBV7-2 and TRBJ2-6, with D unclear. CDR1 and CDR2 (germline): SGHTA, FQGNSA. CDR3 length: 15 amino acids. The variable domain in full, completed from reference TRBV7-2 and TRBJ2-6, reads GAGVSQSPSNKVTEKGKDVELRCDPISGHTALYWYRQSLGQGLEFLIYFQGNSAPDKSGLPSDRFSAERTGGSVSTLTIQRTQQEDSAVYLCASSLAGTADTVLTFGAGSRLTVL.

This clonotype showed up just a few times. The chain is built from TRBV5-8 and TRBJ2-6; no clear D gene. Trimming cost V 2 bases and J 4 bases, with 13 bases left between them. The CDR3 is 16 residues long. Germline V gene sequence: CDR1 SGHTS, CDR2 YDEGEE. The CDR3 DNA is TGTGCCAGCAGCTTTGCTAGTAGCTACGGGGCCAACGTCCTGACTTTC. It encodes CASSFASSYGANVLTF.

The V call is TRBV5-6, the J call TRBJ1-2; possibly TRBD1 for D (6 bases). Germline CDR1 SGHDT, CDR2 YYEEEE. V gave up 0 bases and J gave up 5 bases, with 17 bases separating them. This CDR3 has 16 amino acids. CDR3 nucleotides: TGTGCCAGCAGCTTGGGCGGGGGCCAGCGCGTATATGGCTACACCTTC. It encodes CASSLGGGQRVYGYTF.

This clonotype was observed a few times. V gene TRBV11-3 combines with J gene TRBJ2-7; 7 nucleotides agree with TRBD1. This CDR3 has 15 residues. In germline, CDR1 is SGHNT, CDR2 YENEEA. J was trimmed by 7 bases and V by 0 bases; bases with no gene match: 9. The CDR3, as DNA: TGTGCCAGCAGCTTAGATCTGACAGGGAACACTGAGCAGTACGTC. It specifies CASSLDLTGNTEQYV.

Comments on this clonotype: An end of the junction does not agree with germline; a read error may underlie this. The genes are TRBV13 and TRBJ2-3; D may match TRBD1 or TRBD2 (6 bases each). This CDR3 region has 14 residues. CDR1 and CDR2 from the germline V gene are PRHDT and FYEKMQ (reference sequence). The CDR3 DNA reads TGTGCCAGCAGCTTACGGGACGGGGGCGAGACCTATGATTTT. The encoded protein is CASSLRDGGETYDF.